This is a list of T cell receptor beta chains from one sample in a study of cytomegalovirus exposure and HLA in healthy donors. TCRdb's copy holds only in-frame clones and misses some; the assay was immunoSEQ multiplex PCR. Here the sample spans 98,000 or so clones, about three quarters being singletons. Input material: PBMCs. These receptor sequences come from a man in his sixties in good health and CMV-seropositive. CDR3s include the opening cysteine and the closing phenylalanine or tryptophan. A D gene is named only where the DNA matches it firmly. For some rows the clone size is stated as once, few or many, or as a class when expanded; others skip it.

TRBV29-1	TRBD2	TRBJ2-1	NA	CSVEVLLAGKQFF	TGCAGCGTTGAAGTTTTACTAGCGGGGAAGCAGTTCTTC
TRBV9	NA	TRBJ2-5	NA	CASSPQRDNLLGTQYF	TGTGCCAGCAGCCCTCAACGGGACAACCTTCTAGGGACCCAGTACTTC
TRBV18	TRBD1	TRBJ2-7	NA	CASSPGDRSVYEQYF	TGTGCCAGCTCACCGGGGGACAGATCCGTCTACGAGCAGTACTTC
TRBV6-1	TRBD1	TRBJ1-5	few	CASSDRTGNQPQHF	TGTGCCAGCAGTGATCGGACAGGGAATCAGCCCCAGCATTTT
TRBV5-4	TRBD1	TRBJ2-5	NA	CASIGRTGPQETQYF	TGTGCCAGCATCGGCCGGACAGGCCCCCAAGAGACCCAGTACTTC
TRBV18	NA	TRBJ2-2	few	CASSPLNTGELFF	TGTGCCAGCTCACCCTTGAACACCGGGGAGCTGTTTTTT
TRBV18	NA	TRBJ1-6	NA	CASSPKLADNSPLHF	TGTGCCAGCTCACCAAAGTTAGCAGATAATTCACCCCTCCACTTT
TRBV15	NA	TRBJ1-5	once	CATSRTETGYSNQPQHF	TGTGCCACCAGCAGAACGGAGACAGGATATAGCAATCAGCCCCAGCATTTT
TRBV10-3	TRBD1	TRBJ1-6	NA	CAISPDRDNSPLHF	TGTGCCATCAGTCCGGACAGGGATAATTCACCCCTCCACTTT
TRBV27	NA	TRBJ2-2	NA	CASSISSGELFF	TGTGCCAGCAGTATCTCCTCCGGGGAGCTGTTTTTT
TRBV19	TRBD2	TRBJ2-1	NA	CASSILAGGPNEQFF	TGTGCCAGTAGTATATTGGCGGGGGGGCCCAATGAGCAGTTCTTC
TRBV2	NA	TRBJ1-4	NA	CASSTPRGVGLFF	TGTGCCAGCAGTACCCCTAGGGGCGTAGGACTGTTTTTT
TRBV7-9	NA	TRBJ1-1	NA	CASSFATALNTEAFF	TGTGCCAGCAGCTTCGCGACAGCCTTGAACACTGAAGCTTTCTTT
TRBV7-8	NA	TRBJ2-7	NA	CASSLAQSYEQYF	TGTGCCAGCAGCCTGGCACAGTCCTACGAGCAGTACTTC
TRBV11-1	NA	TRBJ2-5	NA	CASTLSGVDTHQETQYF	TGTGCCAGCACCCTATCGGGAGTCGACACACACCAAGAGACCCAGTACTTC
TRBV6-5	NA	TRBJ2-3	NA	CASGWVRTDTQYF	TGTGCCAGCGGGTGGGTGAGGACAGATACGCAGTATTTT
TRBV6-5	TRBD1	TRBJ2-3	once	CASSYPGQGKDTQYF	TGTGCCAGCAGTTACCCTGGACAGGGGAAGGATACGCAGTATTTT
TRBV6-5	TRBD1	TRBJ1-1	NA	CASRVGQGGTEAFF	TGTGCCAGCAGAGTGGGACAGGGAGGGACTGAAGCTTTCTTT
TRBV5-1	TRBD2	TRBJ2-5	NA	CASSTTGGPGETQYF	TGCGCCAGCAGCACCACGGGGGGGCCAGGGGAGACCCAGTACTTC
TRBV4-1	NA	TRBJ1-4	NA	CASSRPLWTATNEKLFF	TGCGCCAGCAGCCGCCCCTTGTGGACAGCAACTAATGAAAAACTGTTTTTT
TRBV4-3	NA	TRBJ1-5	NA	CASSQDRGTNQPQHF	TGCGCCAGCAGCCAAGATAGGGGGACCAATCAGCCCCAGCATTTT
TRBV13	NA	TRBJ1-3	NA	CASSGTRTFGNTIYF	TGTGCCAGCAGTGGAACAAGGACATTTGGAAACACCATATATTTT
TRBV4-2	NA	TRBJ1-1	few	CASSVPLLNTEAFF	TGTGCCAGCAGCGTGCCCCTACTAAACACTGAAGCTTTCTTT
TRBV19	TRBD2	TRBJ2-1	NA	CASSIGGWGLAYNEQFF	TGTGCCAGTAGTATAGGGGGTTGGGGACTAGCTTACAATGAGCAGTTCTTC
TRBV11-3	TRBD1	TRBJ2-3	NA	CASSPSDRGSDTQYF	TGTGCCAGCAGCCCCTCGGACAGGGGGTCAGATACGCAGTATTTT
TRBV28	NA	TRBJ1-4	NA	CASTPVQVNEKLFF	TGTGCCAGCACCCCAGTACAGGTCAATGAAAAACTGTTTTTT
TRBV6-5	NA	TRBJ2-5	few	CASSPVGGQETQYF	TGTGCCAGCAGTCCGGTCGGGGGACAAGAGACCCAGTACTTC
TRBV6-5	TRBD2	TRBJ2-7	NA	CASSNGLAWEQYF	TGTGCCAGCAGCAACGGACTAGCTTGGGAGCAGTACTTC
TRBV2	NA	TRBJ2-7	NA	CASSLDTFYEQYF	TGTGCCAGCAGTCTCGACACGTTCTACGAGCAGTACTTC
TRBV7-6	TRBD2	TRBJ2-1	NA	CASSLVPSGYNEQFF	TGTGCCAGCAGCTTAGTTCCTAGCGGGTACAATGAGCAGTTCTTC
TRBV7-6	TRBD1	TRBJ2-7	NA	CASSSGQGRNEQYF	TGTGCCAGCAGCTCGGGACAGGGGAGGAACGAGCAGTACTTC
TRBV7-2	NA	TRBJ2-7	once	CASSSGLTYEQYF	TGTGCCAGCAGCTCTGGACTTACCTACGAGCAGTACTTC
TRBV15	TRBD2	TRBJ2-3	NA	CATSRGSGGAGATQYF	TGTGCCACCAGCAGAGGTAGCGGGGGGGCGGGGGCTACGCAGTATTTT
TRBV4-1	NA	TRBJ2-5	NA	CASSQDGVGPETQYF	TGCGCCAGCAGCCAAGATGGGGTGGGGCCCGAGACCCAGTACTTC
TRBV5-1	TRBD1	TRBJ2-2	NA	CASGGTGNTNTGELFF	TGCGCCAGCGGGGGGACAGGAAATACGAACACCGGGGAGCTGTTTTTT
TRBV28	NA	TRBJ1-2	NA	CARSYPRGGGYTF	TGTGCCAGGTCGTACCCCAGGGGTGGTGGCTACACCTTC
TRBV6-5	NA	TRBJ2-2	NA	CASSYTGSTGELFF	TGTGCCAGCAGTTACACAGGGTCCACCGGGGAGCTGTTTTTT
TRBV4-1	TRBD2	TRBJ2-2	NA	CASSSAGDFTGELFF	TGCGCCAGCAGTTCAGCGGGGGACTTCACCGGGGAGCTGTTTTTT
TRBV10-3	NA	TRBJ2-1	NA	CAIRPRDTYNEQFF	TGTGCCATCAGGCCCCGGGACACTTACAATGAGCAGTTCTTC
TRBV9	NA	TRBJ2-7	NA	CASSVGPTPGLTYEQYF	TGTGCCAGCAGCGTAGGCCCCACTCCGGGACTTACATACGAGCAGTACTTC
TRBV19	NA	TRBJ1-1	NA	CASSTGTEAFF	TGTGCCAGTAGTACGGGGACTGAAGCTTTCTTT
TRBV6-4	TRBD2	TRBJ2-3	NA	CASSVLAGGTDTQYF	TGTGCCAGCAGTGTTCTAGCGGGCGGCACAGATACGCAGTATTTT
TRBV18	TRBD2	TRBJ2-3	NA	CASSPEGLAGTDTQYF	TGTGCCAGCTCACCAGAGGGACTAGCGGGCACAGATACGCAGTATTTT
TRBV6-5	NA	TRBJ2-5	NA	CASSAPGRYF	TGTGCCAGCAGCGCCCCCGGGAGGTACTTC
TRBV9	TRBD1	TRBJ2-4	NA	CASSGRDRAGIQYF	TGTGCCAGCAGCGGCCGGGACAGGGCGGGCATTCAGTACTTC
TRBV27	TRBD1	TRBJ1-6	NA	CASSLLGTGVSPLHF	TGTGCCAGCAGTTTATTAGGGACAGGGGTTTCACCCCTCCACTTT
TRBV5-4	NA	TRBJ2-7	NA	CASSLDREDEQYF	TGTGCCAGCAGCTTGGACAGGGAAGACGAGCAGTACTTC
TRBV30	NA	TRBJ1-5	NA	CAWSLIKGVSNQPQHF	TGTGCCTGGAGCCTAATCAAAGGGGTCAGCAATCAGCCCCAGCATTTT
TRBV7-9	NA	TRBJ2-1	NA	CASSTIMSSYNEQFF	TGTGCCAGCAGCACCATTATGAGCTCCTACAATGAGCAGTTCTTC
TRBV6-1	TRBD1	TRBJ1-1	NA	CASSEGRGRITEAFF	TGTGCCAGCAGTGAAGGCAGGGGGCGGATCACTGAAGCTTTCTTT
TRBV5-1	TRBD1	TRBJ2-7	few	CASSETGATSSYEQYF	TGCGCCAGCAGCGAGACAGGGGCCACTAGCTCCTACGAGCAGTACTTC
TRBV9	NA	TRBJ2-3	NA	CASSSRLVADTQYF	TGTGCCAGCAGCTCACGACTAGTTGCAGATACGCAGTATTTT
TRBV27	TRBD1	TRBJ1-2	NA	CASSLYRGGGGYTF	TGTGCCAGCAGTTTATACAGGGGAGGTGGTGGCTACACCTTC